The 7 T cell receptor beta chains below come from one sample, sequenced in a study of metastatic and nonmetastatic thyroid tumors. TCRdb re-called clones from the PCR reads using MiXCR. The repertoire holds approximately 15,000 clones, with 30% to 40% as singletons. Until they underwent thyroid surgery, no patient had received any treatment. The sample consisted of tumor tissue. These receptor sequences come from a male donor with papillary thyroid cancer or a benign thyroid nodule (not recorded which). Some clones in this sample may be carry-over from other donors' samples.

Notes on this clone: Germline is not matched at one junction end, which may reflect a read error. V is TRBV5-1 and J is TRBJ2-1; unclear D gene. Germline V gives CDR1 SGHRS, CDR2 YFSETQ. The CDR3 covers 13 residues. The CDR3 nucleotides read TGCGCCAGCAGCACAGACTCCTTCAATGAGCAGTTCTTC. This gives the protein CASSTDSFNEQFF.

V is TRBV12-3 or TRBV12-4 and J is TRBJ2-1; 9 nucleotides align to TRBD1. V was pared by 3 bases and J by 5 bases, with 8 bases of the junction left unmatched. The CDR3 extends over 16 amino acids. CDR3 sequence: CASSFYGQGRDNEQFF. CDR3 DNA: TGTGCCAGCAGTTTTTATGGACAGGGGAGAGACAATGAGCAGTTCTTC.

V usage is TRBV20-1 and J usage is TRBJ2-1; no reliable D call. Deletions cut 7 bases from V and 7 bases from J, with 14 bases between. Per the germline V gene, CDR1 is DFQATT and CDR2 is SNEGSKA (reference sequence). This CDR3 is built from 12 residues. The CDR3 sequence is CSVGVVGNEQFF. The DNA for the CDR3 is TGCAGTGTAGGCGTAGTCGGGAATGAGCAGTTCTTC.

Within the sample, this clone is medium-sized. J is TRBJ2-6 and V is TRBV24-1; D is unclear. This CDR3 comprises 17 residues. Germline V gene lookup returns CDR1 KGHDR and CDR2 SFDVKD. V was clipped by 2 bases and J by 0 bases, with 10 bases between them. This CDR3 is CATSDSVSPSGANVLTF. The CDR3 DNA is TGTGCCACCAGTGATTCTGTCAGTCCCTCTGGGGCCAACGTCCTGACTTTC.

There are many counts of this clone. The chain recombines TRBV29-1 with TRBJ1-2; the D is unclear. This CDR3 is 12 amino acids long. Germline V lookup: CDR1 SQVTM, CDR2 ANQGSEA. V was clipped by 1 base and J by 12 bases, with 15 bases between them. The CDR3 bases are TGCAGCGTTGAAGGGAGCGGCCACAGCAACACCTTC. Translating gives CSVEGSGHSNTF. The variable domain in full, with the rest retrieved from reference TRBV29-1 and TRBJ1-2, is SAVISQKPSRDICQRGTSLTIQCQVDSQVTMMFWYRQQPGQSLTLIATANQGSEATYESGFVIDKFPISRPNLTFSTLTVSNMSPEDSSIYLCSVEGSGHSNTFGSGTRLTVV.

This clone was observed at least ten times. The CDR3: CASSDGRGGLPQHF. The CDR3 DNA follows: TGTGCCAGCAGTGATGGGCGGGGTGGTTTGCCCCAGCATTTT. The chain has TRBV6-1 and TRBJ1-5; D remains ambiguous. The CDR3 consists of 14 residues. CDR1 and CDR2 from the germline V gene are MNHNS and SASEGT. The V gene lost 3 bases and the J gene lost 9 bases, with 15 bases spanning the gap.

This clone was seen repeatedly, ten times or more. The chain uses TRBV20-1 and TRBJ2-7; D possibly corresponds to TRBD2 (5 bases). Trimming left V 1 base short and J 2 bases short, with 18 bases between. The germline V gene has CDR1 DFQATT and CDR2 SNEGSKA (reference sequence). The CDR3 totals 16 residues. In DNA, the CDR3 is TGCAGTGCTAGAGGTGGGCCCCGAATCGGGACCTACGAGCAGTACTTC. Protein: CSARGGPRIGTYEQYF.